This record concerns one TCR beta chain sequence. Its antigen remains unidentified. Axillary draining lymph nodes of breast cancer patients supplied the node samples. In TCRdb, the multiplex PCR reads were re-called with MiXCR into one record per CDR3 protein. The table has 160,000 or so distinct CDR3 sequences, approximately 33% seen once. The CDR3 loop spans 13 amino acids. V shed 6 bases, J shed 0 bases, and the junction held 0 bases outside the gene matches. CDR1 and CDR2 (germline): MNHNS, SASEGT. These data are taken from a study of breast tumors, draining lymph nodes, adjacent tissues. Study-wide results and limits: Luminal-like breast cancer showed significantly greater tumor-nontumor repertoire similarity than basal-like breast cancer did. The data were judged consistent with most tumor T cells coming from lymph node and expanding in tumor. Compared with lymph nodes, tumors were less diverse; compared with nontumor tissue, more.

This TCR was recovered from a female donor with breast cancer. Some clones in this sample may be carry-over from other donors' samples. V usage is TRBV6-1 and J usage is TRBJ1-1; 8 nucleotides match TRBD1. Input material: axillary lymph node tissue. The CDR3 nucleotides are TGTGCCAGCAGGACAGGGGTGAACACTGAAGCTTTCTTT. This translates into CASRTGVNTEAFF.